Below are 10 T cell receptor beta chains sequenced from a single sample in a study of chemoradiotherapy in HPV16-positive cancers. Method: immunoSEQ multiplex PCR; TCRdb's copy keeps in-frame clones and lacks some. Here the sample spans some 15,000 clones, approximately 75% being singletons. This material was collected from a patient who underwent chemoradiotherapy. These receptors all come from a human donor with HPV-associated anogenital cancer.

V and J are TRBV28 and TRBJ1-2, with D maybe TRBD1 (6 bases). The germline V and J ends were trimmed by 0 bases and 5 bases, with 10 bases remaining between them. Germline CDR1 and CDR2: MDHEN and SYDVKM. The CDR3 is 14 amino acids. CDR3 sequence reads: CASSLWGAGYGYTF. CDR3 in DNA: TGTGCCAGCAGTTTATGGGGGGCCGGTTATGGCTACACCTTC.

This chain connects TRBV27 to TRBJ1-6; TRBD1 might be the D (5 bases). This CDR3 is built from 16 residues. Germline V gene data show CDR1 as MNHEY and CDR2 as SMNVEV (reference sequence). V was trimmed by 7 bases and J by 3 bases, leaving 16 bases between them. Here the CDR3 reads CASKGPGGDYNSPLHF. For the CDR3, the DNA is TGTGCCAGCAAGGGCCCTGGGGGGGACTATAATTCACCCCTCCACTTT.

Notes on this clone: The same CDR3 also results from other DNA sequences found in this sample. This CDR3 is CASSPGSQGDTQYF. The CDR3 coding sequence is TGTGCCAGCAGCCCTGGCTCCCAGGGGGATACGCAGTACTTC. The chain combines TRBV5-4 with TRBJ2-7, with 7 bases aligning to TRBD1. After removal of 4 bases from V and 9 bases from J, the junction contained 13 bases not matched to a gene. Per germline, CDR1 SGHNT and CDR2 YYREEE (reference sequence). The CDR3 is 14 amino acids.

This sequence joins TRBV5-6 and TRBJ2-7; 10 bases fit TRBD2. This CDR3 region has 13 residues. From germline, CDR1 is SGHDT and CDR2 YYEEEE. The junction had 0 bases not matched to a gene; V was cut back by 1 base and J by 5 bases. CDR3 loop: CASSLTSGDEQYF. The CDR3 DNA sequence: TGTGCCAGCAGCTTGACTAGCGGGGACGAGCAGTACTTC.

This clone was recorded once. This CDR3 is CASSLDFGGRLHF. CDR3 nucleotide sequence: TGCGCCAGCAGCTTGGACTTCGGGGGGCGACTCCACTTT. This chain links TRBV5-1 with TRBJ1-6; possibly TRBD1 for D (6 bases). Looked up from germline, CDR1 is SGHRS and CDR2 is YFSETQ. The ends were cut back, 0 bases at V and 16 bases at J, with 14 bases in the middle. This CDR3 has 13 residues.

The CDR3 sequence: CASSPSDLGNTEAFF. The CDR3 DNA sequence: TGTGCCAGCAGCCCATCGGACTTAGGGAACACTGAAGCTTTCTTT. J is TRBJ1-1 and V is TRBV11-3; D uncertain. V shed 5 bases and J shed 1 base, with 14 bases lying between them. Germline V CDR1 and CDR2: SGHNT, YENEEA. The CDR3 sequence is 15 residues long.

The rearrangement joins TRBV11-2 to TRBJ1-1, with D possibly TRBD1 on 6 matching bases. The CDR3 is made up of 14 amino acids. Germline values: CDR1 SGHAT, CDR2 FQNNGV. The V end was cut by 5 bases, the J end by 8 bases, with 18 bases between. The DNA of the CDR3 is TGTGCCAGCAGCCTAAGGGGGGGCCAAGGCGAAGCTTTCTTT. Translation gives CASSLRGGQGEAFF.

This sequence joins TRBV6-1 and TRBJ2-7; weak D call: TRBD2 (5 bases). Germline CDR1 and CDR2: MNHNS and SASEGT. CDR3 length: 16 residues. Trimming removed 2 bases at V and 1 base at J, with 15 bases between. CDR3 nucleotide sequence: TGTGCCAGCAGTGAATCCGAGGGAACGGGTTCCTACGAGCAGTACTTC. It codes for CASSESEGTGSYEQYF.

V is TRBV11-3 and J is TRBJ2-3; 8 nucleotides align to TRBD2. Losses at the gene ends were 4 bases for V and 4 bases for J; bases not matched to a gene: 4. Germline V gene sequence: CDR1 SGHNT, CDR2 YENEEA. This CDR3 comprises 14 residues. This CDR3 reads CASSSGGAADTQYF. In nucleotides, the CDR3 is TGTGCCAGCAGCTCCGGGGGGGCGGCAGATACGCAGTATTTT.

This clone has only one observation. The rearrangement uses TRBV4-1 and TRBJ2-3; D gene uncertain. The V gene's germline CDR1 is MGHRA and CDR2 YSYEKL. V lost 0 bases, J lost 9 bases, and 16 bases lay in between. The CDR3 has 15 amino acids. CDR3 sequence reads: CASSQDLGSAETQYF. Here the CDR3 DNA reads TGCGCCAGCAGCCAAGACCTTGGCTCCGCTGAAACGCAGTATTTT.